The 23 T cell receptor beta chains given below trace back to one sample, sequenced in a study of T cell repertoires in cytomegalovirus infection. MiXCR was run by TCRdb on the reads, yielding one entry per CDR3 protein. The sample lists roughly 720,000 distinct CDR3 sequences, approximately 40% occurring once. The sequencing sample was made of PBMCs. The receptor set was obtained from a human donor in good health (CMV status not recorded). Some clones in this sample may be carry-over from other donors' samples.

This clonotype was seen just once. The chain combines TRBV7-9 with TRBJ2-3; possibly TRBD2 for D (5 bases). The CDR3 is 16 residues long. Germline CDR1 and CDR2: SEHNR and FQNEAQ (reference sequence). V was cut by 4 bases and J by 1 base, with 15 bases left in between. DNA for the CDR3: TGTGCCAGCAGCTCTACGACTCGCGGGTGCACAGATACGCAGTATTTT. The encoded protein is CASSSTTRGCTDTQYF.

The gene calls are TRBV28 and TRBJ1-6; 8 bases match TRBD1. Germline V gene data show CDR1 as MDHEN and CDR2 as SYDVKM. The CDR3 spans 17 residues. V shed 1 base and J 9 bases; nucleotides not matched to a gene: 11. The CDR3 here is CASSLFTGQGTPSPLHF. Here the CDR3 DNA reads TGTGCCAGCAGTTTATTTACCGGACAGGGCACTCCTTCACCCCTCCACTTT. The complete variable domain, with remaining parts taken from reference TRBV28 and TRBJ1-6, reads DVKVTQSSRYLVKRTGEKVFLECVQDMDHENMFWYRQDPGLGLRLIYFSYDVKMKEKGDIPEGYSVSREKKERFSLILESASTNQTSMYLCASSLFTGQGTPSPLHFGNGTRLTVT.

J is TRBJ1-6 and V is TRBV20-1, with unresolved D. The CDR3 is 12 amino acids. Germline values: CDR1 DFQATT, CDR2 SNEGSKA (reference sequence). The V and J ends lost 4 bases and 6 bases respectively, with 7 bases between them. The CDR3 DNA reads as TGCAGTGCTACTGGGCGTAATTCACCCCTCCACTTT. Translation: CSATGRNSPLHF.

This rearrangement joins TRBV19 to TRBJ1-1; D remains unclear. This CDR3 has 13 amino acids. Germline V CDR1 and CDR2: LNHDA, SQIVND (reference sequence). Deletions cut 4 bases from V and 0 bases from J, with 6 bases between. Here the CDR3 reads CASSTSVNTEAFF. In DNA, the CDR3 is TGTGCCAGTAGTACTTCAGTGAACACTGAAGCTTTCTTT.

The chain recombines TRBV28 with TRBJ2-2; 8 nucleotides agree with TRBD2. Germline assignment: CDR1 MDHEN and CDR2 SYDVKM. This CDR3 is 15 amino acids long. Trimming cost V 8 bases and J 3 bases; bases outside gene matches: 8. CDR3 protein: CASDVSGRHTGELFF. The DNA of the CDR3 is TGTGCCAGCGACGTCAGCGGGAGACACACCGGGGAGCTGTTTTTT.

The rearrangement uses TRBV19 and TRBJ2-1; 8 bases are shared with TRBD2. Unmatched junction bases numbered 9, after V lost 3 bases and J lost 5 bases. This CDR3 has 16 residues. Germline lookup yields CDR1 LNHDA and CDR2 SQIVND (reference sequence). The CDR3 region has the DNA TGTGCCAGTAGTATCGGTGCGGGAGGCCCAAACAATGAGCAGTTCTTC. Protein: CASSIGAGGPNNEQFF.

The chain couples TRBV10-3 to TRBJ2-3; the match to TRBD1 covers 8 bases. CDR1 is ENHRY and CDR2 is SYGVKD in the germline V gene. The CDR3 totals 16 residues. Trimming cost V 7 bases and J 6 bases; bases outside gene matches: 15. CDR3 sequence (DNA): TGTGCCATCACTAAAGGTCAGGGGGCCTCCAGGGATACGCAGTATTTT. Residues: CAITKGQGASRDTQYF.

This clonotype was seen only a few times. The chain couples TRBV20-1 to TRBJ1-1, with a possible D match to TRBD1 (5 bases). Germline V gives CDR1 DFQATT, CDR2 SNEGSKA (reference sequence). V was trimmed by 0 bases and J by 4 bases, leaving 15 bases between them. The CDR3 consists of 15 residues. The CDR3 coding sequence is TGCAGTGCTAGAGATGGGAGCAGGGCAGCCACTGAAGCTTTCTTT. Residues: CSARDGSRAATEAFF.

V usage is TRBV19 and J usage is TRBJ1-5; D not resolved. V was cut by 8 bases and J by 4 bases, with 15 bases left in between. Germline V gene data show CDR1 as LNHDA and CDR2 as SQIVND (reference sequence). The CDR3 has 14 amino acids. The CDR3 bases are TGTGCCAGTGCCGGGATTAACCCAAATCAGCCCCAGCATTTT. Its translation is CASAGINPNQPQHF.

The chain is built from TRBV28 and TRBJ2-3, with TRBD1 as a possible D gene (6 bases). This CDR3 is built from 15 residues. In germline, CDR1 is MDHEN, CDR2 SYDVKM. V was shortened by 8 bases and J by 4 bases, with 19 bases between the two germline ends. The CDR3 is CASSRLGRGADTQYF. CDR3 nucleotides: TGTGCCAGCTCCCGACTGGGCAGGGGTGCAGATACGCAGTATTTT.

J is TRBJ2-1 and V is TRBV25-1; 7 bases fit TRBD2. Trimming removed 5 bases from V and 9 bases from J; junction bases left unmatched: 10. This CDR3 spans 14 amino acids. In germline, CDR1 is MGHDK, CDR2 SYGVNS. In DNA form, the CDR3 reads TGTGCCAGCAGTAGAAGCGGGATACTGGTTGAGCAGTTCTTC. Encoded protein: CASSRSGILVEQFF.

This clonotype has a single count. This chain connects TRBV4-1 to TRBJ2-1; 9 nucleotides match TRBD2. J gave up 7 bases and V 1 base, and 11 bases lay outside the gene matches. The CDR3 has 17 residues. The germline CDR1 and CDR2 sequences are MGHRA and YSYEKL. The CDR3 DNA reads TGCGCCAGCAGCCAAGGCGGGGGGGCGGTAGGAAGGAATGAGCAGTTCTTC. Its protein is CASSQGGGAVGRNEQFF.

This clonotype was picked up a small number of times. V and J are TRBV4-1 and TRBJ1-1, with 8 bases matching TRBD1. This CDR3 is built from 15 residues. Germline assignment: CDR1 MGHRA and CDR2 YSYEKL. The trim removed 0 bases at V and 7 bases at J, leaving 7 bases unmatched. The CDR3: CASSQEDRVRGEAFF. The CDR3 DNA reads as TGCGCCAGCAGCCAAGAGGACAGGGTCAGGGGTGAAGCTTTCTTT.

The chain employs TRBV12-3 or TRBV12-4 and TRBJ2-7; 9 bases match TRBD2. The CDR3 covers 15 residues. J lost 5 bases, V lost 5 bases, and 10 bases had no gene match. The CDR3, as DNA: TGTGCCAGCAGTCCCATTAGCGGGAGACACGACGAGCAGTACTTC. Translation gives CASSPISGRHDEQYF.

This rearrangement joins TRBV6-1 to TRBJ1-6; possibly TRBD1 for D (5 bases). The CDR3 extends over 16 amino acids. Germline CDR1 MNHNS, CDR2 SASEGT. The V end lost 1 base, the J end lost 17 bases, and 24 bases lay between the germline ends. CDR3 bases: TGTGCCAGCAGTGAAGACTCCGGACCGTTGATTTCGGGGGTCCACTTT. This codes for CASSEDSGPLISGVHF.

This clonotype came up once. The conserved closing phenylalanine or tryptophan is absent in this CDR3, likely reflecting a read error. The V and J genes are TRBV12-3 or TRBV12-4 and TRBJ2-5; no clear D gene. The CDR3 sequence is 14 residues long. V gave up 2 bases and J gave up 2 bases, with 9 bases separating them. The DNA for the CDR3 is TGTGCCAGCAGTTTATTGCAGGCTCAAGAGACCCAGTACTTA. Protein: CASSLLQAQETQYL.

Regarding this clonotype: In this CDR3 the conserved last residue, phenylalanine or tryptophan, is missing, so a read error is likely. The chain carries TRBV27 and TRBJ1-2; 10 bases fit TRBD1. The CDR3 consists of 14 residues. The germline CDR1 and CDR2 sequences are MNHEY and SMNVEV (reference sequence). V shed 4 bases and J 5 bases; nucleotides not matched to a gene: 4. The CDR3 loop is CASSWGQGRYGYTS. CDR3 in DNA: TGTGCCAGCAGTTGGGGACAGGGGAGGTATGGCTACACCTCC.

In this sample, this clonotype turned up many times. V usage is TRBV27 and J usage is TRBJ1-5, with D possibly matching TRBD1 (5 bases). Per the germline V gene, CDR1 is MNHEY and CDR2 is SMNVEV (reference sequence). The CDR3 runs to 14 residues. V was pared by 4 bases and J by 9 bases, with 16 bases between. The CDR3 is CASSSPGREGPQHF. The CDR3 DNA sequence: TGTGCCAGCAGTTCCCCGGGACGAGAGGGGCCCCAGCATTTT.

The J gene is TRBJ2-7, the V gene TRBV7-6; the D gene is possibly TRBD2 (6 bases). The CDR3 contains 16 residues. Germline CDR1 reads SGHVS; CDR2 reads FNYEAQ. The germline V and J ends were trimmed by 1 base and 0 bases, with 13 bases remaining between them. The CDR3 DNA reads as TGTGCCAGCAGCTTAGGCCAGACTAGTATCTCCTACGAGCAGTACTTC. Translation gives CASSLGQTSISYEQYF.

This clonotype has just a few counts. The chain has TRBV12-3 or TRBV12-4 and TRBJ2-3; TRBD2 agrees at 13 bases. The CDR3 has 19 residues. The J segment lost 0 bases and the V segment lost 6 bases, leaving 12 bases of the junction unmatched. CDR3 in amino acids: CASSQEGTSGDSSTDTQYF. The CDR3 nucleotides read TGTGCCAGCAGCCAAGAGGGGACTAGCGGGGATTCTAGCACAGATACGCAGTATTTT.

About this clonotype itself: Germline and junction disagree at one end, which may indicate a read error. The rearrangement links TRBV25-1 to TRBJ1-5, with 7 bases identical to TRBD1. Germline CDR1 reads MGHDK; CDR2 reads SYGVNS. The CDR3 is 15 residues long. DNA for the CDR3: TGTGCCCGCAGTGAATTCAGGGGGGACAATCAGCCCCAGCATTTT. Protein: CARSEFRGDNQPQHF. Full variable domain (rest looked up from reference TRBV25-1 and TRBJ1-5): EADIYQTPRYLVIGTGKKITLECSQTMGHDKMYWYQQDPGMELHLIHYSYGVNSTEKGDLSSESTVSRIRTEHFPLTLESARPSHTSQYLCARSEFRGDNQPQHFGDGTRLSIL.

This clonotype showed up just a few times. This rearrangement joins TRBV28 to TRBJ1-1; no clear D. Trimming stripped 3 bases from V and 0 bases from J, with 8 bases between. Looked up from germline, CDR1 is MDHEN and CDR2 is SYDVKM. This CDR3 has 14 residues. DNA for the CDR3: TGTGCCAGCAGTTTTCGTGTTTTGAACACTGAAGCTTTCTTT. The encoded protein is CASSFRVLNTEAFF.

This CDR3 is CASSPTDRRGEKLFF. CDR3 coding DNA: TGTGCCAGCAGTCCCACGGACAGACGAGGTGAAAAACTGTTTTTT. V usage is TRBV28 and J usage is TRBJ1-4; tentative D call: TRBD1 (6 bases). V was trimmed by 5 bases and J by 7 bases, leaving 17 bases between them. Germline CDR1 MDHEN, CDR2 SYDVKM. This CDR3 contains 15 residues.